This T cell receptor (beta chain) was documented in a study of CD4 T cells in relation to SARS-CoV-2 and coronaviruses. This clone was picked up a small number of times. Its antigen is still unknown. Trimming cost V 4 bases and J 4 bases; bases outside gene matches: 15. CDR1 is SGHRS, CDR2 YFSETQ, per germline. The CDR3 loop spans 19 amino acids. CD4+ T cells from unexposed donors were obtained before the COVID-19 pandemic (2011-2018). After less than 11 days of culture, CD4+ T cells were isolated. Each well had 2.1 million or so PBMCs in roughly 5% human AB serum with IL-2. Sequenced by immunoSEQ multiplex PCR; TCRdb stores in-frame clones only, minus some. The table includes about 20,000 clones, over 75% detected once.

The sequence derives from a human donor in good health. Sequenced input: CD4+ T cells from PBMCs, cultured in vitro. The gene calls are TRBV5-1 and TRBJ2-5; 14 bases are a match to TRBD2. CDR3 sequence (DNA): TGCGCCAGCAGCCGGGGGATGGGACTAGCGGGAGTTTACGGAGAGACCCAGTACTTC. Its protein product is CASSRGMGLAGVYGETQYF.